This entry lists 28 T cell receptor beta chains sequenced from one sample in a study of shared clonotypes between healthy human individuals. The repertoire was sequenced with immunoSEQ multiplex PCR; TCRdb's copy has only in-frame clones and lacks some. The sample records some 2.4 million clones, 80% to 95% being singletons. The sample was naive CD4+ T cells from PBMCs. The subset was: CD45RA+ positively selected. The receptors here all came from a man younger than 35 in good health. Some clones in this sample may be carry-over from other donors' samples.

This chain links TRBV28 with TRBJ2-7; D gene uncertain. The CDR3 is 14 residues long. V was shortened by 4 bases and J by 1 base, with 11 bases between the two germline ends. Germline lookup yields CDR1 MDHEN and CDR2 SYDVKM. The CDR3 DNA follows: TGTGCCAGCAGTTCCCCCCCCCGATCCTACGAGCAGTACTTC. Residues: CASSSPPRSYEQYF.

Note on this clone: This specimen includes other DNA sequences encoding the same CDR3. The chain links TRBV7-3 to TRBJ2-1, with a possible D match to TRBD2 (5 bases). V was trimmed by 4 bases and J by 1 base, leaving 8 bases between them. The CDR3 is 14 residues long. Germline CDR1 reads SGHTA; CDR2 reads FQGTGA. The CDR3 protein is CASSYSGSYNEQFF. The DNA for the CDR3 is TGTGCCAGCAGCTACAGCGGTTCCTACAATGAGCAGTTCTTC.

On this clone itself: The junction departs from germline at one end; a sequencing error may be responsible. V usage is TRBV7-9 and J usage is TRBJ1-2, with D perhaps TRBD1 (6 bases). The CDR3 is 13 residues long. CDR1 SEHNR and CDR2 FQNEAQ come from the germline V gene (reference sequence). In DNA, the CDR3 is TGTGCCAGCAGCACCATAGTGGGGGTCCCAGGGGCCTTC. Amino acid sequence: CASSTIVGVPGAF.

The chain combines TRBV27 with TRBJ2-3; 10 bases match TRBD2. The germline CDR1 and CDR2 sequences are MNHEY and SMNVEV (reference sequence). The CDR3 covers 18 residues. V was pared by 4 bases and J by 9 bases, with 19 bases of the junction left unmatched. In nucleotides, the CDR3 is TGTGCCAGCAGTTCAACAGGGGGTAGGAGCGGGAGGGCCTTGACGCAGTATTTT. This translates into CASSSTGGRSGRALTQYF.

This clone was observed a few times. The rearrangement uses TRBV7-2 and TRBJ1-4; 7 nucleotides agree with TRBD1. There are 14 residues in the CDR3. J lost 10 bases, V lost 1 base, and 6 bases had no gene match. Germline V CDR1 and CDR2: SGHTA, FQGNSA. CDR3 DNA: TGTGCCAGCAGCTTAGGGACAGGTGGTCGAAAACTGTTTTTT. Translated: CASSLGTGGRKLFF.

J is TRBJ1-2 and V is TRBV7-9; D gene ambiguous. Looked up from germline, CDR1 is SEHNR and CDR2 is FQNEAQ (reference sequence). With 3 bases removed from V and 4 bases from J, the gap between germline ends came to 15 bases. The CDR3 extends over 15 amino acids. The CDR3 loop is CASSLISWEFYGYTF. The CDR3 DNA is TGTGCCAGCAGCTTGATTTCTTGGGAATTCTATGGCTACACCTTC.

The CDR3 DNA is TGCGCCAGCAGATCAGGGACAGGCGGGAACACCGGGGAGCTGTTTTTT. It is translated as CASRSGTGGNTGELFF. The V and J genes are TRBV5-1 and TRBJ2-2; 8 bases are a match to TRBD1. Trimming took 5 bases from V and 1 from J; bases not matched to a gene: 7. The CDR3 contains 16 residues. Germline CDR1 is SGHRS and CDR2 is YFSETQ.

V gene TRBV11-3 combines with J gene TRBJ2-3, with D hard to call. V was pared by 2 bases and J by 2 bases, with 8 bases between. CDR1 and CDR2 (germline): SGHNT, YENEEA. This CDR3 comprises 14 residues. The CDR3 DNA reads as TGTGCCAGCAGCTTACAGAGGAACACAGATACGCAGTATTTT. Amino acids: CASSLQRNTDTQYF.

The rearrangement uses TRBV6-1 and TRBJ1-2, with D unresolved. Germline CDR1 MNHNS, CDR2 SASEGT. The CDR3 has 14 amino acids. With 6 bases removed from V and 5 bases from J, the gap between germline ends came to 16 bases. The CDR3 protein is CASRTNGVVYGYTF. In DNA, the CDR3 is TGTGCCAGCAGAACGAACGGGGTGGTGTATGGCTACACCTTC.

The chain employs TRBV11-3 and TRBJ2-5; the match to TRBD2 covers 8 bases. The CDR3 consists of 13 residues. Trimming took 6 bases from V and 9 from J; bases not matched to a gene: 9. CDR1 is SGHNT, CDR2 YENEEA, per germline. Here the CDR3 DNA reads TGTGCCAGCAGGAGCGGGAGTGGTGAGTCCCAGTACTTC. Encoded protein: CASRSGSGESQYF.

The table lists this clone with a count of one. The rearrangement uses TRBV6-5 and TRBJ1-3, with 11 bases matching TRBD1. V lost 2 bases and J lost 7; bases outside the gene matches: 4. From germline, CDR1 is MNHEY and CDR2 SVGAGI. The CDR3 contains 15 residues. The CDR3, as DNA: TGTGCCAGCAGTTACGGGGGACAGGGGGGGAACACCATATATTTT. The encoded protein is CASSYGGQGGNTIYF.

The chain has TRBV5-8 and TRBJ2-1, with 7 bases aligning to TRBD1. The V gene end was trimmed by 4 bases and the J gene end by 0 bases; junction bases not matched to a gene: 1. Looked up from germline, CDR1 is SGHTS and CDR2 is YDEGEE. There are 14 residues in the CDR3. DNA for the CDR3: TGTGCCAGCAGCAACAGGGGCTCCTACAATGAGCAGTTCTTC. Translating gives CASSNRGSYNEQFF.

Comments on this clone: This same CDR3 is encoded by further DNA sequences in the sample. This chain joins TRBV5-1 and TRBJ2-1, with no clear D. CDR1 is SGHRS, CDR2 YFSETQ, per germline. The ends were cut back, 3 bases at V and 2 bases at J, with 3 bases in the middle. The CDR3 has 12 amino acids. CDR3 sequence (DNA): TGCGCCAGCAGCTCCACCTACAATGAGCAGTTCTTC. As protein: CASSSTYNEQFF. Variable domain in full (rest from reference TRBV5-1 and TRBJ2-1): KAGVTQTPRYLIKTRGQQVTLSCSPISGHRSVSWYQQTPGQGLQFLFEYFSETQRNKGNFPGRFSGRQFSNSRSEMNVSTLELGDSALYLCASSSTYNEQFFGPGTRLTVL.

The chain joins TRBV28 to TRBJ2-3; 12 bases are shared with TRBD2. Trimming cost V 5 bases and J 4 bases; bases outside gene matches: 7. The CDR3 loop spans 16 amino acids. Germline V gene data show CDR1 as MDHEN and CDR2 as SYDVKM. The CDR3 loop is CASSPPSGRDPDTQYF. The CDR3 DNA follows: TGTGCCAGCAGTCCACCTAGCGGGAGGGACCCAGATACGCAGTATTTT.

The rearrangement joins TRBV5-5 to TRBJ2-2, with D possibly being TRBD2 (6 bases). CDR1 and CDR2 from the germline V gene are SGHKS and YYEKEE (reference sequence). V lost 0 bases and J lost 6, with 9 bases in between. This CDR3 is 14 amino acids long. CDR3 DNA: TGTGCCAGCAGCTTGGAGCCGGGGGCCGGGGAGCTGTTTTTT. Amino acids: CASSLEPGAGELFF. Using reference TRBV5-5 and TRBJ2-2 for the parts outside the CDR3, the full variable domain is DAGVTQSPTHLIKTRGQQVTLRCSPISGHKSVSWYQQVLGQGPQFIFQYYEKEERGRGNFPDRFSARQFPNYSSELNVNALLLGDSALYLCASSLEPGAGELFFGEGSRLTVL.

This clone has more than one count but fewer than ten. The sample carries other DNA sequences with the same CDR3. The CDR3 loop reads CASSLGSGGNQPQHF. The CDR3 DNA reads as TGTGCCAGCAGCTTAGGCTCAGGGGGCAATCAGCCCCAGCATTTT. V usage is TRBV7-9 and J usage is TRBJ1-5; D may be TRBD1 (6 bases). Deletions cut 1 base from V and 2 bases from J, with 9 bases between. Germline-derived CDR1 and CDR2 are SEHNR and FQNEAQ (reference sequence). The CDR3 has 15 residues. The whole variable domain, remainder taken from reference TRBV7-9 and TRBJ1-5, is DTGVSQNPRHKITKRGQNVTFRCDPISEHNRLYWYRQTLGQGPEFLTYFQNEAQLEKSRLLSDRFSAERPKGSFSTLEIQRTEQGDSAMYLCASSLGSGGNQPQHFGDGTRLSIL.

This chain uses TRBV20-1 with TRBJ1-1; D not resolved. Trimming stripped 4 bases from V and 1 base from J, with 4 bases between. CDR1 and CDR2 from the germline V gene are DFQATT and SNEGSKA (reference sequence). CDR3 length: 11 amino acids. The CDR3 nucleotides are TGCAGTGCTAAGGCGAACACTGAAGCTTTCTTT. As protein: CSAKANTEAFF.

This chain joins TRBV6-6 and TRBJ2-5; 9 bases line up with TRBD1. CDR1 and CDR2 from the germline V gene are MNHNY and SVGAGI (reference sequence). V lost 6 bases to trimming and J lost 4 bases; unmatched junction nucleotides: 12. CDR3 length equals 16 residues. In DNA form, the CDR3 reads TGTGCCAGCAGACCAAATCCGGGACAGGGTAGAGAGACCCAGTACTTC. This sequence encodes CASRPNPGQGRETQYF.

The CDR3: CASSGTGTGYSEQYF. The CDR3, as DNA: TGTGCCAGCAGTGGAACCGGGACAGGGTACAGCGAGCAGTACTTC. The V gene is TRBV6-1, the J gene TRBJ2-7, with 9 bases lining up with TRBD1. The V segment lost 4 bases and the J segment 6 bases; nucleotides outside the gene matches: 10. Germline CDR1 and CDR2: MNHNS and SASEGT. This CDR3 comprises 15 residues.

V and J are TRBV15 and TRBJ1-5; D is uncertain. CDR3 length: 12 residues. CDR1 LNHNV and CDR2 YYDKDF come from the germline V gene (reference sequence). V was pared by 2 bases and J by 7 bases, with 6 bases between. The CDR3: CATSRQTQPQHF. CDR3 coding DNA: TGTGCCACCAGCAGACAAACACAGCCCCAGCATTTT.

This sequence joins TRBV18 and TRBJ2-5, with 11 bases fitting TRBD1. This CDR3 has 14 residues. Germline V gene lookup returns CDR1 KGHSH and CDR2 LQKENI. J gave up 4 bases and V 6 bases, and 4 bases lay outside the gene matches. CDR3 bases: TGTGCCAGCTCGTCGGACAGGGGGCCAGAGACCCAGTACTTC. Translation: CASSSDRGPETQYF.

A word on this clone: Other nucleotide sequences from this sample produce the same CDR3. The genes are TRBV2 and TRBJ2-1; no clear D gene. Trimming cost V 1 base and J 10 bases, with 5 bases left between them. Germline CDR1 reads SNHLY; CDR2 reads FYNNEI. This CDR3 comprises 11 residues. The CDR3 reads CASSEGGEQFF. The CDR3 nucleotides read TGTGCCAGCAGTGAAGGTGGAGAGCAGTTCTTC.

The CDR3 region has the DNA TGTGCCAGCAGTTTTCCGGCACCCGCTGAAAAACTGTTTTTT. Translating it yields CASSFPAPAEKLFF. The chain uses TRBV28 and TRBJ1-4; D unresolved. The CDR3 extends over 14 amino acids. V gave up 3 bases and J gave up 7 bases, with 12 bases separating them. CDR1 is MDHEN, CDR2 SYDVKM, per germline.

In this sample, this clone turned up once. This chain uses TRBV10-3 with TRBJ1-2, with 9 bases matching TRBD1. J gave up 1 base and V 3 bases, and 3 bases lay outside the gene matches. CDR3 size: 15 residues. The germline V gene has CDR1 ENHRY and CDR2 SYGVKD. DNA for the CDR3: TGTGCCATCAGTGACACGACAGGGGGTAACTATGGCTACACCTTC. Protein sequence: CAISDTTGGNYGYTF.

The V call is TRBV7-3, the J call TRBJ2-3; 11 nucleotides line up with TRBD2. The CDR3 totals 15 residues. Germline assignment: CDR1 SGHTA and CDR2 FQGTGA. The V gene end was trimmed by 2 bases and the J gene end by 4 bases; junction bases not matched to a gene: 2. The CDR3 sequence: CASSLALAGADTQYF. The CDR3 coding sequence is TGTGCCAGCAGCTTAGCACTAGCGGGAGCAGATACGCAGTATTTT.

This rearrangement joins TRBV6-1 to TRBJ2-7, with 9 bases matching TRBD1. Germline V lookup: CDR1 MNHNS, CDR2 SASEGT. CDR3 size: 13 residues. Trimming removed 8 bases from V and 7 bases from J; junction bases left unmatched: 9. DNA of the CDR3: TGTGCCAGCCATAACAGGGGGCTGGGGGAGCAGTACTTC. This translates into CASHNRGLGEQYF.

This chain links TRBV5-5 with TRBJ1-4; the match to TRBD1 covers 11 bases. V shed 0 bases, J shed 6 bases, and the junction held 4 bases outside the gene matches. The germline CDR1 and CDR2 sequences are SGHKS and YYEKEE (reference sequence). This CDR3 has 16 amino acids. As DNA, the CDR3 is TGTGCCAGCAGCTTGGCGAAGGGACAGGGGGATGAAAAACTGTTTTTT. This gives the protein CASSLAKGQGDEKLFF.

The sample holds a few counts of this clone. Within the sample, other DNA sequences also encode this same CDR3. The J gene is TRBJ2-1, the V gene TRBV5-4, with no clear D. V shed 1 base and J shed 5 bases, with 1 base lying between them. CDR3 length equals 11 residues. From germline, CDR1 is SGHNT and CDR2 YYREEE (reference sequence). This chain's CDR3 is CASSLNNEQFF. Written as DNA, the CDR3 is TGTGCCAGCAGCTTGAACAATGAGCAGTTCTTC.